These 6 T cell receptor beta chains share one sample of origin, sequenced in a study of neurological immune-mediated disorders. MiXCR, run by TCRdb on the 5' RACE reads, gives a single entry per CDR3 protein. This table holds some 60,000 distinct CDR3 sequences, 3% to 4% found once. Specimen: PBMCs. The receptor source for this set is a woman aged 45-65 years with multiple sclerosis.

Ten or more counts support this clonotype. This chain connects TRBV5-1 to TRBJ1-3; maybe TRBD1 (6 bases). CDR1 and CDR2 (germline): SGHRS, YFSETQ. This CDR3 is 16 amino acids long. V shed 2 bases and J shed 0 bases, with 12 bases lying between them. DNA for the CDR3: TGCGCCAGCAGCTTAGGACAGAGTTACTCTGGAAACACCATATATTTT. Protein product: CASSLGQSYSGNTIYF.

The rearrangement joins TRBV29-1 to TRBJ1-2; TRBD1 might be the D (5 bases). V was clipped by 3 bases and J by 7 bases, with 9 bases between them. CDR3 size: 11 residues. CDR1 is SQVTM and CDR2 is ANQGSEA in the germline V gene. This CDR3 is CSVDSRGGYTF. The CDR3 region has the DNA TGCAGCGTTGATAGTAGGGGTGGCTACACCTTC. Full variable domain (outside the CDR3, taken from reference TRBV29-1 and TRBJ1-2): SAVISQKPSRDICQRGTSLTIQCQVDSQVTMMFWYRQQPGQSLTLIATANQGSEATYESGFVIDKFPISRPNLTFSTLTVSNMSPEDSSIYLCSVDSRGGYTFGSGTRLTVV.

This clonotype was seen repeatedly, ten times or more. The rearrangement joins TRBV24-1 to TRBJ1-5, with D unclear. The V gene lost 1 base and the J gene lost 7 bases, with 4 bases spanning the gap. CDR3 size: 12 residues. CDR1 and CDR2 (germline): KGHDR, SFDVKD. The CDR3 here is CATSDFGQPQHF. As DNA, the CDR3 is TGTGCCACCAGTGATTTTGGCCAGCCCCAGCATTTT.

This clonotype was recorded at least ten times. The rearrangement uses TRBV20-1 and TRBJ2-3, with D possibly TRBD1 on 6 matching bases. Trimming stripped 0 bases from V and 0 bases from J, with 19 bases between. This CDR3 has 18 residues. Germline CDR1 reads DFQATT; CDR2 reads SNEGSKA (reference sequence). CDR3 loop: CSARDKEGTGLSTDTQYF. Here the CDR3 DNA reads TGCAGTGCTAGAGATAAAGAGGGAACAGGGCTAAGCACAGATACGCAGTATTTT.

The sample holds many counts of this clonotype. The genes are TRBV4-3 and TRBJ2-1, with TRBD2 as a possible D gene (6 bases). V gave up 4 bases and J gave up 5 bases, with 12 bases separating them. The CDR3 has 14 residues. CDR1 and CDR2 from the germline V gene are LGHNA and YSLEER. The CDR3 reads CASSPRDFNNEQFF. The CDR3 region has the DNA TGCGCCAGCAGCCCCCGGGACTTTAACAATGAGCAGTTCTTC.

The table lists this clonotype with many counts. V gene TRBV5-1 combines with J gene TRBJ2-7; 11 bases are a match to TRBD2. The junction had 5 bases not matched to a gene; V was cut back by 0 bases and J by 3 bases. The CDR3 spans 16 residues. Per the germline V gene, CDR1 is SGHRS and CDR2 is YFSETQ. The CDR3 nucleotides read TGCGCCAGCAGCTTGGGGGGGACTAGCGGATTCTACGAGCAGTACTTC. It yields the protein CASSLGGTSGFYEQYF.